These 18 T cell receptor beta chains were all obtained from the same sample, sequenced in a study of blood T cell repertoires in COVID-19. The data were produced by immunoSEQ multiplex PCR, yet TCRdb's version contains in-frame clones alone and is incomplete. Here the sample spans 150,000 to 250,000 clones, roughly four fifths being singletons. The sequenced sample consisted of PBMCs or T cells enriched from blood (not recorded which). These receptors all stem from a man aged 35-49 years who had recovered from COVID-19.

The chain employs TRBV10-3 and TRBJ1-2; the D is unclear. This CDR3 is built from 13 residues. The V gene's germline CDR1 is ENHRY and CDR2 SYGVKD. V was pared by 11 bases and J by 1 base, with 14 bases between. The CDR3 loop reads CASQADLNYGYTF. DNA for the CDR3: TGTGCCTCCCAGGCAGACCTTAACTATGGCTACACCTTC.

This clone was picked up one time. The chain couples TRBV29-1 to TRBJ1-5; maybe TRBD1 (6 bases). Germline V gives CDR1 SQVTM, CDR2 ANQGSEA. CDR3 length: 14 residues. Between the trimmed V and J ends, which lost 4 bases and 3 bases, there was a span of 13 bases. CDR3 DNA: TGCAGCGTTGCGACGACAGGACTCAATCAGCCCCAGCATTTT. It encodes CSVATTGLNQPQHF.

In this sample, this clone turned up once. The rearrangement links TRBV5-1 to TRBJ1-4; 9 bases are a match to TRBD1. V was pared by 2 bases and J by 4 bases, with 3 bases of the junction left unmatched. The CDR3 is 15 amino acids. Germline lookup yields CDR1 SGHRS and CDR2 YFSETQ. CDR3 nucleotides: TGCGCCAGCAGCTTACAGGGGGCTAGTAATGAAAAACTGTTTTTT. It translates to CASSLQGASNEKLFF.

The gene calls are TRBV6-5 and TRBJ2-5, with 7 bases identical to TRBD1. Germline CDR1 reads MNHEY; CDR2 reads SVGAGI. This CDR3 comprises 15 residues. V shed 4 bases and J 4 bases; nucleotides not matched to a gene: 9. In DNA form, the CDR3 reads TGTGCCAGCAGTTTAACAGGGGCGGTAGGAGAGACCCAGTACTTC. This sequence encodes CASSLTGAVGETQYF.

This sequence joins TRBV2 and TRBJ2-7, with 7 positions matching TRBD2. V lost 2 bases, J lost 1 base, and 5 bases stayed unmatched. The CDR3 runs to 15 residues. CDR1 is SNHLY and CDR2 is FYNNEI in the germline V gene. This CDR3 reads CASSEKLAVSYEQYF. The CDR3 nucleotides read TGTGCCAGCAGTGAAAAGCTAGCGGTTTCCTACGAGCAGTACTTC.

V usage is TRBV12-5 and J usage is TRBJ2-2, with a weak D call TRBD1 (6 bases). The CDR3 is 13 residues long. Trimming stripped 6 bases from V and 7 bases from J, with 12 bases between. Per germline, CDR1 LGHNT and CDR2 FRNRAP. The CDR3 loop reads CASGPQGFGELFF. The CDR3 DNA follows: TGTGCTAGTGGCCCTCAGGGGTTCGGGGAGCTGTTTTTT.

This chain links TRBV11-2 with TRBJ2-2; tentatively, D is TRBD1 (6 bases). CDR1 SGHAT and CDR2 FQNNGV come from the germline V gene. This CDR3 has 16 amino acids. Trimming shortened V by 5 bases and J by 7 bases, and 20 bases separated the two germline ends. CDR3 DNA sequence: TGTGCCAGCAGCCGTTGGACAGTCTCGAGGGGCGGGGAGCTGTTTTTT. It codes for CASSRWTVSRGGELFF.

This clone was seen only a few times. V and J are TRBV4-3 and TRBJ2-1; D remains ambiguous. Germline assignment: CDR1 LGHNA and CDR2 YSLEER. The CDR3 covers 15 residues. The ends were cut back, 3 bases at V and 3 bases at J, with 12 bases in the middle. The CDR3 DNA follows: TGCGCCAGCAGCCAGATGGCCGCCAACTACAATGAGCAGTTCTTC. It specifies CASSQMAANYNEQFF.

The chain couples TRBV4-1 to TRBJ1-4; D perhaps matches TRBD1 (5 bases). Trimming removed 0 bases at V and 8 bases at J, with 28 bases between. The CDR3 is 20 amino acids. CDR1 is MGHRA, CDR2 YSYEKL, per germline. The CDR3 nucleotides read TGCGCCAGCAGCCAAGATCGAGGTGTTGATTACCTCAGGGTAGGAGAAAAACTGTTTTTT. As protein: CASSQDRGVDYLRVGEKLFF.

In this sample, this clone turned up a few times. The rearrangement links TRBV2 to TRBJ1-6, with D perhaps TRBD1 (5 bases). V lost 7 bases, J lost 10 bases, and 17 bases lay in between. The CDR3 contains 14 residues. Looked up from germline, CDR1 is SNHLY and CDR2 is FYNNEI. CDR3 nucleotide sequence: TGTGCCAGCAATATACCCACCGGGGGGTCACCCCTCCACTTT. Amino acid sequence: CASNIPTGGSPLHF.

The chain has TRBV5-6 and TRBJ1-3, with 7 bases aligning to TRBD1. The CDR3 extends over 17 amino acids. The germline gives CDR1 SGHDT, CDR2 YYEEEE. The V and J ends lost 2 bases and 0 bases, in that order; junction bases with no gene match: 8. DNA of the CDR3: TGTGCCAGCAGCTTTTTTGACAGGGTGGACTCTGGAAACACCATATATTTT. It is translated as CASSFFDRVDSGNTIYF.

CDR3 sequence (DNA): TGTGCCAGCAGCCGGGGCAGGGAAGGATCACCCCTCCACTTT. It encodes CASSRGREGSPLHF. The J gene is TRBJ1-6, the V gene TRBV4-2, with D possibly TRBD1 on 5 matching bases. The CDR3 is made up of 14 amino acids. The V and J ends lost 4 bases and 10 bases respectively, with 14 bases between them. Germline values: CDR1 LGHNA, CDR2 YNFKEQ.

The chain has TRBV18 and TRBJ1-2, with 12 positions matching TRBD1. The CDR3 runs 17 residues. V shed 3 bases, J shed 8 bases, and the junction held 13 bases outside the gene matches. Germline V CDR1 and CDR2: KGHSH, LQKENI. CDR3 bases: TGTGCCAGCTCACCTATTCCGCCGGGACAGGGGGCGGAGGGCTACACCTTC. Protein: CASSPIPPGQGAEGYTF. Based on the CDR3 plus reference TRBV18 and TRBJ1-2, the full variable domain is NAGVMQNPRHLVRRRGQEARLRCSPMKGHSHVYWYRQLPEEGLKFMVYLQKENIIDESGMPKERFSAEFPKEGPSILRIQQVVRGDSAAYFCASSPIPPGQGAEGYTFGSGTRLTVV.

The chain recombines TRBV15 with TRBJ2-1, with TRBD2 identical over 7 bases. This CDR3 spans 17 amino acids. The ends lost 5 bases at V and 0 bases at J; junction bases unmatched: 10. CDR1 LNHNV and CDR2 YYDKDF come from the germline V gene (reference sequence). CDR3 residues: CATSVRLAARSYNEQFF. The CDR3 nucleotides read TGTGCCACCAGCGTTAGACTAGCAGCTCGCTCCTACAATGAGCAGTTCTTC.

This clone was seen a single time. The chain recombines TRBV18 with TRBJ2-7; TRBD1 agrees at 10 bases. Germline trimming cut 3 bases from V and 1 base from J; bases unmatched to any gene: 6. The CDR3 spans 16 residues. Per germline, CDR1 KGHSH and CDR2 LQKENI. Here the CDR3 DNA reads TGTGCCAGCTCACCCCGTCCGGGACAGGGGTCCTACGAGCAGTACTTC. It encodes CASSPRPGQGSYEQYF. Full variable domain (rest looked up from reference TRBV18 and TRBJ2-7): NAGVMQNPRHLVRRRGQEARLRCSPMKGHSHVYWYRQLPEEGLKFMVYLQKENIIDESGMPKERFSAEFPKEGPSILRIQQVVRGDSAAYFCASSPRPGQGSYEQYFGPGTRLTVT.

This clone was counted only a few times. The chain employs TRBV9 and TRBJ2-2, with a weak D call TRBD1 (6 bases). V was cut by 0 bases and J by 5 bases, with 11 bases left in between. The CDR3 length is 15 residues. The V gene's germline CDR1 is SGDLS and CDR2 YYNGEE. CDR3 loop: CASSVAQGWTGELFF. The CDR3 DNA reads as TGTGCCAGCAGCGTAGCCCAGGGGTGGACCGGGGAGCTGTTTTTT. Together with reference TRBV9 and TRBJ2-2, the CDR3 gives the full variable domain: DSGVTQTPKHLITATGQRVTLRCSPRSGDLSVYWYQQSLDQGLQFLIQYYNGEERAKGNILERFSAQQFPDLHSELNLSSLELGDSALYFCASSVAQGWTGELFFGEGSRLTVL.

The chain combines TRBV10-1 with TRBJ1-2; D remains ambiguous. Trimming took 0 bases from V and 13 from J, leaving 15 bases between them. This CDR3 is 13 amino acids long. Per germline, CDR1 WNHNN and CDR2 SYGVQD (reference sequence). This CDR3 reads CASSESWQANLTF. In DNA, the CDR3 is TGCGCCAGCAGTGAGTCGTGGCAGGCGAATCTCACCTTC.

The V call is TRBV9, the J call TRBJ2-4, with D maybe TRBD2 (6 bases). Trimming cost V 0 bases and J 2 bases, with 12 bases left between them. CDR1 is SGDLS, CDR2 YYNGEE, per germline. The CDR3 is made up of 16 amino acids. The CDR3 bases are TGTGCCAGCAGCGTAGGTTTGGGGAGGACCAAAAACATTCAGTACTTC. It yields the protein CASSVGLGRTKNIQYF.